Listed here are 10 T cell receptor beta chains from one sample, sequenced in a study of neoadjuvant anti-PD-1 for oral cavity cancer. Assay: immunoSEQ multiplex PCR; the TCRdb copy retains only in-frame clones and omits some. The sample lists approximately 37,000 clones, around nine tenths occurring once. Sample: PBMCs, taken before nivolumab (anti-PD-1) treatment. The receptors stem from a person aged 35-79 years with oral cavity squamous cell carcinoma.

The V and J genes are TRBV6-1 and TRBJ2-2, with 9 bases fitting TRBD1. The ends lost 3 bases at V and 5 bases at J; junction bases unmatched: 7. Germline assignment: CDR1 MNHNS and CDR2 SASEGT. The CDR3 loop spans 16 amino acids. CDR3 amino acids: CASSEVGQGLTGELFF. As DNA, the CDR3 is TGTGCCAGCAGTGAGGTGGGACAGGGCTTGACCGGGGAGCTGTTTTTT.

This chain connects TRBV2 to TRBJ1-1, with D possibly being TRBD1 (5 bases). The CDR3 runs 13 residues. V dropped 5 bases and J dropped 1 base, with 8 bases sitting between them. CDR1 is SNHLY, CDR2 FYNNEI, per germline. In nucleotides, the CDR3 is TGTGCCAGCAGTAAGGGACGGAACACTGAAGCTTTCTTT. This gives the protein CASSKGRNTEAFF.

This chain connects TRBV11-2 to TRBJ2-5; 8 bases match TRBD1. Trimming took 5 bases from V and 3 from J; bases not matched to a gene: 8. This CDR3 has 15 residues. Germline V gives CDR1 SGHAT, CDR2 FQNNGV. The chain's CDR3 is CASSVDRVGEETQYF. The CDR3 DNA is TGTGCCAGCAGCGTGGACAGGGTAGGGGAAGAGACCCAGTACTTC. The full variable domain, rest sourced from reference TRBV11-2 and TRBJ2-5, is EAGVAQSPRYKIIEKRQSVAFWCNPISGHATLYWYQQILGQGPKLLIQFQNNGVVDDSQLPKDRFSAERLKGVDSTLKIQPAKLEDSAVYLCASSVDRVGEETQYFGPGTRLLVL.

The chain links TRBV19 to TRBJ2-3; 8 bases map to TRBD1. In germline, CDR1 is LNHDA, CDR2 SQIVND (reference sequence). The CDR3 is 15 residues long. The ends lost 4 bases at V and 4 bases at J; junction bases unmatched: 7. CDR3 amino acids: CASSRGQGQADTQYF. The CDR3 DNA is TGTGCCAGTAGTAGAGGCCAGGGACAGGCAGATACGCAGTATTTT. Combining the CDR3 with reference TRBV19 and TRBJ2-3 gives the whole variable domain DGGITQSPKYLFRKEGQNVTLSCEQNLNHDAMYWYRQDPGQGLRLIYYSQIVNDFQKGDIAEGYSVSREKKESFPLTVTSAQKNPTAFYLCASSRGQGQADTQYFGPGTRLTVL.

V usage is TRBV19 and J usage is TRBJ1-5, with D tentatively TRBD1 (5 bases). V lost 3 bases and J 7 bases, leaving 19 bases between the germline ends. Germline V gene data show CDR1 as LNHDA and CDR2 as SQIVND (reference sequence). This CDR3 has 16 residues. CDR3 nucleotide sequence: TGTGCCAGTAGTATTTCGACGACAGTACCTAGCCAGCCCCAGCATTTT. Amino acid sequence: CASSISTTVPSQPQHF. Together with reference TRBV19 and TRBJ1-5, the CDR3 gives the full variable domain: DGGITQSPKYLFRKEGQNVTLSCEQNLNHDAMYWYRQDPGQGLRLIYYSQIVNDFQKGDIAEGYSVSREKKESFPLTVTSAQKNPTAFYLCASSISTTVPSQPQHFGDGTRLSIL.

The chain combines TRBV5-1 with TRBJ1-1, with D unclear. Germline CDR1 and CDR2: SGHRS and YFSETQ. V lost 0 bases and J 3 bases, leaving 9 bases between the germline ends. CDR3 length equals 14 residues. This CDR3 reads CASSLVQRDTEAFF. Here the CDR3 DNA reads TGCGCCAGCAGCTTGGTTCAGCGCGACACTGAAGCTTTCTTT.

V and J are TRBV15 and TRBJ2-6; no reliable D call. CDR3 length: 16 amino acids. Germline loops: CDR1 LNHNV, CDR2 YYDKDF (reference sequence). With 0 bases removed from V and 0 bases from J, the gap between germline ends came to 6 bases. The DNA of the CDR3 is TGTGCCACCAGCAGAGATCGAAGCTCTGGGGCCAACGTCCTGACTTTC. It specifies CATSRDRSSGANVLTF. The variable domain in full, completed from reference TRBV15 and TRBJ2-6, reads DAMVIQNPRYQVTQFGKPVTLSCSQTLNHNVMYWYQQKSSQAPKLLFHYYDKDFNNEADTPDNFQSRRPNTSFCFLDIRSPGLGDTAMYLCATSRDRSSGANVLTFGAGSRLTVL.

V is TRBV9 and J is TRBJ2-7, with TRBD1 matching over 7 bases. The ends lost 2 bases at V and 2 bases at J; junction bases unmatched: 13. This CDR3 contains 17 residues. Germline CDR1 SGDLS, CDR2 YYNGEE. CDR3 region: CASSVSSEDRSTYEQYF. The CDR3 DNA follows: TGTGCCAGCAGCGTCTCCTCGGAGGACAGGTCAACCTACGAGCAGTACTTC.

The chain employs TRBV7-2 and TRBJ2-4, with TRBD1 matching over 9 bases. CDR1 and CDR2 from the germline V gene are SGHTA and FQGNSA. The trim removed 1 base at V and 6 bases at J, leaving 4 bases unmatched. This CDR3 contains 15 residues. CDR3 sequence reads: CASSLGGQGRNIQYF. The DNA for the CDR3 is TGTGCCAGCAGCTTAGGGGGACAGGGTAGAAACATTCAGTACTTC. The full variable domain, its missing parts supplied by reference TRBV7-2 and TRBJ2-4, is GAGVSQSPSNKVTEKGKDVELRCDPISGHTALYWYRQSLGQGLEFLIYFQGNSAPDKSGLPSDRFSAERTGGSVSTLTIQRTQQEDSAVYLCASSLGGQGRNIQYFGAGTRLSVL.

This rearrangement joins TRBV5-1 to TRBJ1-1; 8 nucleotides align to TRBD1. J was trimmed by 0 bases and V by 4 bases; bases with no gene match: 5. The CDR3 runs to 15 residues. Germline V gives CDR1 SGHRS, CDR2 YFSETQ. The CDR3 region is CASSPRTGMNTEAFF. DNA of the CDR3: TGCGCCAGCAGCCCGAGGACAGGGATGAACACTGAAGCTTTCTTT. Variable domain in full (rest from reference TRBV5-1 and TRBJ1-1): KAGVTQTPRYLIKTRGQQVTLSCSPISGHRSVSWYQQTPGQGLQFLFEYFSETQRNKGNFPGRFSGRQFSNSRSEMNVSTLELGDSALYLCASSPRTGMNTEAFFGQGTRLTVV.